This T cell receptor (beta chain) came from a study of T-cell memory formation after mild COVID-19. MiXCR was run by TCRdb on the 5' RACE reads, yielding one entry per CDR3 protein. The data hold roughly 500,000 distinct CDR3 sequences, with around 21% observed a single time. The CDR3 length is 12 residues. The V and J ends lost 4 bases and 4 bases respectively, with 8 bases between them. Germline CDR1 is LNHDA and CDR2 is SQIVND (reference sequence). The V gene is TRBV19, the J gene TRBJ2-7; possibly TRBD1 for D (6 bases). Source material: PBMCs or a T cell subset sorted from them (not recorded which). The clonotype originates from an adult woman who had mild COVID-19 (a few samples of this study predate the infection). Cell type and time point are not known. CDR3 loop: CASSNRVYEQYF. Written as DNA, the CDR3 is TGTGCCAGTAGTAACAGGGTGTACGAGCAGTACTTC.